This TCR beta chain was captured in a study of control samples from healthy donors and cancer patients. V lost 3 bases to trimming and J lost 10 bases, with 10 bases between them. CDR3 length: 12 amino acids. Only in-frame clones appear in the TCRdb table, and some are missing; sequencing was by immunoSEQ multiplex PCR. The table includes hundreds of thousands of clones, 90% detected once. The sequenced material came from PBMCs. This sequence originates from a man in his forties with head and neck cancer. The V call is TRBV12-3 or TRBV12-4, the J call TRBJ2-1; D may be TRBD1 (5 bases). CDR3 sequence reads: CASSFVAGEQFF. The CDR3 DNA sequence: TGTGCCAGCAGTTTTGTTGCAGGGGAGCAGTTCTTC.